The 2 T cell receptor beta chains below come from one sample, sequenced in a study of tumor-infiltrating lymphocytes in primary liver carcinoma. A constant-region primer primed TCR beta cDNA synthesis from 500 ng of total RNA. Nested multiplex PCR, run for three rounds with slightly modified ARM-PCR, yielded TCR beta libraries. Amplification in the first two PCR rounds was performed using TRBV1-TRBV30 forward primers and a C-beta reverse primer for around 11 cycles each. TCRdb reprocessed the multiplex PCR reads with MiXCR, giving one entry per CDR3 protein. Of just over 300,000 distinct CDR3 sequences listed, 50% to 75% are singletons. Germline DNA was extracted alongside blood RNA, which was obtained from unsorted whole blood. Sequencing was carried out using peripheral blood. All receptors come from a woman aged 30 to 39 with primary liver carcinoma and hepatitis B virus infection.

This rearrangement joins TRBV6-2 or TRBV6-3 to TRBJ2-5, with TRBD1 as a possible D gene (6 bases). V dropped 10 bases and J dropped 0 bases, with 21 bases sitting between them. CDR1 and CDR2 (germline): MNHEY, SVGEGT. This CDR3 spans 16 amino acids. The CDR3 bases are TGTGCCAAACAGGACAGAGAACAATACAACCAAGAGACCCAGTACTTC. It codes for CAKQDREQYNQETQYF.

The chain couples TRBV30 to TRBJ2-7; no firm D call. The CDR3 is 13 residues long. The germline gives CDR1 GTSNPN, CDR2 SVGIG (reference sequence). Trimming shortened V by 2 bases and J by 0 bases, and 8 bases separated the two germline ends. Here the CDR3 DNA reads TGTGCCTGGAGTTGGTGGAGCTCCTACGAGCAGTACTTC. The encoded protein is CAWSWWSSYEQYF. Looking up the rest from reference TRBV30 and TRBJ2-7 gives the full variable domain: SQTIHQWPATLVQPVGSPLSLECTVEGTSNPNLYWYRQAAGRGLQLLFYSVGIGQISSEVPQNLSASRPQDRQFILSSKKLLLSDSGFYLCAWSWWSSYEQYFGPGTRLTVT.